These 15 T cell receptor beta chains were all obtained from the same sample, sequenced in a study of T-cell reconstitution after alpha-beta-depleted transplantation in children. Unique molecular identifiers were incorporated when the TCRbeta library was constructed. TCRdb re-called the PCR reads through MiXCR, storing one row per CDR3 protein. The sample includes hundreds of thousands of distinct CDR3 sequences, under 15% seen only once; the top ten take 0.79%. This specimen was PBMCs, taken before TCRalphabeta/CD19-depleted stem cell transplant. The receptor set was obtained from a girl aged 2 to 9 with congenital amegakaryocytic thrombocytopenia, due to receive a stem cell transplant.

In regard to this clonotype: A much larger clone differs from this one at a single base, so this may be a read error. The chain employs TRBV12-3 or TRBV12-4 and TRBJ1-2; D not certain. The CDR3 sequence is 12 residues long. Written as DNA, the CDR3 is TGTGCCAGCAGTTTGGACGGATATGGCGACACCTTC. Its translation: CASSLDGYGDTF.

This sequence joins TRBV4-1 and TRBJ2-1; 9 bases match TRBD2. J was trimmed by 8 bases and V by 0 bases; bases with no gene match: 8. This CDR3 has 16 amino acids. Germline CDR1 and CDR2: MGHRA and YSYEKL. The CDR3 here is CASSQDGGGRAYEQFF. CDR3 nucleotide sequence: TGCGCCAGCAGCCAAGATGGGGGCGGGAGGGCCTATGAGCAGTTCTTC.

Points on this clonotype: This may arise from a read error, as a much more abundant clone is one base away. The rearrangement joins TRBV10-3 to TRBJ2-3; 9 nucleotides align to TRBD1. The CDR3 spans 17 residues. J lost 13 bases, V lost 7 bases, and 24 bases had no gene match. Per germline, CDR1 ENHRY and CDR2 SYGVKD. The CDR3, as DNA: TGTGCCATCACCAACCAAAGCCGGGACAGGGAGGGATACGGGGAGTATTTT. Its protein is CAITNQSRDREGYGEYF.

The genes are TRBV27 and TRBJ1-1; D uncertain. The germline gives CDR1 MNHEY, CDR2 SMNVEV (reference sequence). The V gene lost 2 bases and the J gene lost 6 bases, with 13 bases spanning the gap. The CDR3 length is 14 residues. This chain's CDR3 is CASSLGFPVAEAFF. The DNA for the CDR3 is TGTGCCAGCAGTTTAGGGTTCCCCGTGGCTGAAGCTTTCTTT.

This clonotype was seen at least ten times. The V and J genes are TRBV20-1 and TRBJ2-1; 11 nucleotides line up with TRBD2. Germline values: CDR1 DFQATT, CDR2 SNEGSKA (reference sequence). V gave up 3 bases and J gave up 10 bases; unmatched junction bases: 8. The CDR3 sequence is 14 residues long. In DNA form, the CDR3 reads TGCAGTGCTAGCTTAGCGGGAGGGGTTCGGGAGCAGTTCTTC. Its protein product is CSASLAGGVREQFF.

This clonotype was detected only a few times. This chain uses TRBV7-9 with TRBJ2-7; 7 nucleotides line up with TRBD1. Germline lookup yields CDR1 SEHNR and CDR2 FQNEAQ (reference sequence). The CDR3 has 15 amino acids. V lost 4 bases and J lost 3; bases outside the gene matches: 9. The CDR3 coding sequence is TGTGCCAGCAGCTCCGGGACAGAGAATGTCTACGAGCAGTACTTC. Translating gives CASSSGTENVYEQYF.

In its sample, this clonotype was seen many times. This chain connects TRBV20-1 to TRBJ2-1; TRBD2 agrees at 8 bases. CDR1 is DFQATT and CDR2 is SNEGSKA in the germline V gene (reference sequence). This CDR3 is 14 amino acids long. Trimming cost V 3 bases and J 6 bases; bases outside gene matches: 7. In nucleotides, the CDR3 is TGCAGTGCTAGGTTCCCGGGAGGGGTCAATGAGCAGTTCTTC. Amino acids: CSARFPGGVNEQFF.

This clonotype occurred many times. The chain recombines TRBV5-1 with TRBJ2-1; weak D call: TRBD2 (6 bases). The V gene's germline CDR1 is SGHRS and CDR2 YFSETQ. Trimming shortened V by 2 bases and J by 6 bases, and 12 bases separated the two germline ends. The CDR3 has 14 amino acids. The CDR3, as DNA: TGCGCCAGCAGCTTTGGCGGGGTAACCAATGAGCAGTTCTTC. Its translation is CASSFGGVTNEQFF.

In this sample, this clonotype turned up many times. The genes are TRBV20-1 and TRBJ1-1; tentative D call: TRBD1 (5 bases). Germline V gives CDR1 DFQATT, CDR2 SNEGSKA (reference sequence). V dropped 8 bases and J dropped 5 bases, with 21 bases sitting between them. The CDR3 consists of 14 residues. The CDR3 nucleotides read TGCAGTACCCCCAGGAGGGGCCCCGGGACTGAAGCTTTCTTT. Translating it yields CSTPRRGPGTEAFF.

This clonotype was detected a few times. The chain uses TRBV20-1 and TRBJ2-1, with a weak D call TRBD1 (6 bases). In germline, CDR1 is DFQATT, CDR2 SNEGSKA (reference sequence). Trimming cost V 6 bases and J 4 bases, with 16 bases left between them. CDR3 size: 14 residues. The DNA of the CDR3 is TGCAGTGCCAAAGGGGGAGCCCGGTACAATGAGCAGTTCTTC. This gives the protein CSAKGGARYNEQFF.

The chain recombines TRBV20-1 with TRBJ2-2; TRBD1 aligns across 9 bases. Germline CDR1 and CDR2: DFQATT and SNEGSKA (reference sequence). The CDR3 length is 16 residues. The ends lost 4 bases at V and 5 bases at J; junction bases unmatched: 11. CDR3 amino acids: CSANTPGQGATGELFF. The CDR3 nucleotides read TGCAGTGCTAACACCCCGGGACAGGGTGCTACCGGGGAGCTGTTTTTT.

This clonotype was observed many times. The chain carries TRBV6-5 and TRBJ1-5; D is ambiguous. V lost 6 bases and J lost 6, with 9 bases in between. Germline V gene data show CDR1 as MNHEY and CDR2 as SVGAGI. CDR3 length equals 12 residues. CDR3 amino acids: CASRTSGQPQHF. Here the CDR3 DNA reads TGTGCCAGCAGGACTTCTGGTCAGCCCCAGCATTTT.

The chain combines TRBV30 with TRBJ2-2, with a possible D match to TRBD2 (6 bases). Germline V gives CDR1 GTSNPN, CDR2 SVGIG (reference sequence). The CDR3 is made up of 15 amino acids. V dropped 2 bases and J dropped 4 bases, with 14 bases sitting between them. CDR3 sequence (DNA): TGTGCCTGGAGTCTCCGATACGGGGGCACCGGGGAGCTGTTTTTT. Translated, it gives CAWSLRYGGTGELFF.

This clonotype was found many times. The CDR3 coding sequence is TGTGCCAGCAGTTACTCTTTCGGGACAGACAGCACAGATACGCAGTATTTT. Translating it yields CASSYSFGTDSTDTQYF. V usage is TRBV6-5 and J usage is TRBJ2-3, with 7 bases identical to TRBD1. The V segment lost 0 bases and the J segment 0 bases; nucleotides outside the gene matches: 6. CDR3 length: 17 residues. From germline, CDR1 is MNHEY and CDR2 SVGAGI.

This clonotype appeared many times. This rearrangement joins TRBV12-3 or TRBV12-4 to TRBJ2-1; a possible D gene is TRBD2 (7 bases). This CDR3 comprises 16 residues. V was cut by 5 bases and J by 9 bases, with 23 bases left in between. As DNA, the CDR3 is TGTGCCAGCAGTGGGGGCCTACGCGGGAGTGGGATTGAGCAGTTCTTC. Translation gives CASSGGLRGSGIEQFF.